Each of the 28 T cell receptor beta chains below was sequenced from the same sample in a study of early T cells in non-severe SARS-CoV-2 infection. TCRdb called the 5' RACE reads again in MiXCR, with one record for every CDR3 protein. Of under 85,000 distinct CDR3 sequences in the sample, roughly an eighth were seen once. The sequenced sample was whole blood. These receptors were collected from an adult who was a healthcare worker with PCR-confirmed SARS-CoV-2 infection or an uninfected control (not recorded which).

This clonotype was counted many times. The J gene is TRBJ2-5, the V gene TRBV27; 9 bases map to TRBD1. The junction had 6 bases not matched to a gene; V was cut back by 3 bases and J by 4 bases. The CDR3 runs 15 residues. The germline V gene encodes CDR1 MNHEY and CDR2 SMNVEV (reference sequence). DNA of the CDR3: TGTGCCAGCAGTTTTCTCGGGACAGGGCGAGAGACCCAGTACTTC. This encodes CASSFLGTGRETQYF.

The chain joins TRBV5-1 to TRBJ2-1; D remains ambiguous. V gave up 0 bases and J gave up 7 bases, with 17 bases separating them. This CDR3 contains 16 residues. Germline CDR1 is SGHRS and CDR2 is YFSETQ. The CDR3 sequence is CASSLEPNHVRNEQFF. In DNA, the CDR3 is TGCGCCAGCAGCTTGGAACCGAATCACGTCCGGAATGAGCAGTTCTTC.

The J gene is TRBJ1-1, the V gene TRBV6-5; no clear D. V was shortened by 7 bases and J by 11 bases, with 8 bases between the two germline ends. CDR3 length: 9 amino acids. Germline V lookup: CDR1 MNHEY, CDR2 SVGAGI. Written as DNA, the CDR3 is TGTGCCAGCAAGGGTAGGGCTTTCTTT. This encodes CASKGRAFF.

The V and J genes are TRBV6-2 or TRBV6-3 and TRBJ2-3, with 7 bases that match TRBD2. CDR3 size: 17 residues. V was clipped by 6 bases and J by 3 bases; unmatched bases: 15. Germline CDR1 and CDR2: MNHEY and SVGEGT. CDR3 sequence: CASSEEGGRGLTDTQYF. The DNA for the CDR3 is TGTGCCAGCAGCGAAGAAGGCGGGAGAGGTTTGACAGATACGCAGTATTTT.

This clonotype was counted at least ten times. The chain carries TRBV29-1 and TRBJ2-3; weak D call: TRBD1 (5 bases). V lost 7 bases to trimming and J lost 4 bases, with 12 bases between them. Germline V CDR1 and CDR2: SQVTM, ANQGSEA. This CDR3 has 12 amino acids. CDR3 residues: CSGTGWADTQYF. As DNA, the CDR3 is TGCAGCGGTACAGGTTGGGCAGATACGCAGTATTTT.

This clonotype came up many times. The chain combines TRBV5-4 with TRBJ2-3; TRBD2 agrees at 7 bases. Per germline, CDR1 SGHNT and CDR2 YYREEE (reference sequence). V shed 5 bases, J shed 6 bases, and the junction held 15 bases outside the gene matches. This CDR3 has 16 amino acids. CDR3: CASSKGRARGDDTQYF. DNA of the CDR3: TGTGCCAGCAGTAAGGGGAGGGCCCGAGGAGACGATACGCAGTATTTT. The variable domain in full, completed from reference TRBV5-4 and TRBJ2-3, reads ETGVTQSPTHLIKTRGQQVTLRCSSQSGHNTVSWYQQALGQGPQFIFQYYREEENGRGNFPPRFSGLQFPNYSSELNVNALELDDSALYLCASSKGRARGDDTQYFGPGTRLTVL.

The chain combines TRBV11-2 with TRBJ2-1; 8 nucleotides align to TRBD2. CDR1 is SGHAT and CDR2 is FQNNGV in the germline V gene. This CDR3 contains 16 residues. With V trimmed by 5 bases and J by 5 bases, 11 bases remained unmatched. The CDR3 nucleotides are TGTGCCAGCAGCCCACCGGGTCGGGGGGGAAACAATGAGCAGTTCTTC. Its translation is CASSPPGRGGNNEQFF.

This clonotype was counted a few times. The rearrangement links TRBV7-2 to TRBJ2-5; D is perhaps TRBD1 or TRBD2 (5 bases each). The CDR3 sequence is 16 residues long. The germline gives CDR1 SGHTA, CDR2 FQGNSA. With 1 base removed from V and 1 base from J, the gap between germline ends came to 13 bases. CDR3 region: CASSLGPGTAQETQYF. In DNA, the CDR3 is TGTGCCAGCAGCTTAGGGCCCGGGACGGCCCAAGAGACCCAGTACTTC.

This clonotype was seen repeatedly, ten times or more. The chain employs TRBV7-8 and TRBJ1-4; D gene ambiguous. The germline gives CDR1 SGHVS, CDR2 FQNEAQ. Trimming took 6 bases from V and 9 from J, leaving 20 bases between them. The CDR3 extends over 15 amino acids. The CDR3 is CASSLGPSREKKLFF. CDR3 nucleotides: TGTGCCAGCAGTCTCGGGCCCAGCCGAGAGAAAAAACTGTTTTTT.

At least ten counts were recorded for this clonotype. The CDR3 DNA sequence: TGCGCCAGCAGCGTGGACGGTACCTCTGGAAACACCATATATTTT. Translating gives CASSVDGTSGNTIYF. The chain couples TRBV5-1 to TRBJ1-3; no clear D gene. Germline V lookup: CDR1 SGHRS, CDR2 YFSETQ. The CDR3 extends over 15 amino acids. Trimming shortened V by 4 bases and J by 0 bases, and 11 bases separated the two germline ends.

This clonotype has ten or more counts. This chain joins TRBV20-1 and TRBJ2-5; tentatively, D is TRBD1 or TRBD2 (5 bases each). CDR1 DFQATT and CDR2 SNEGSKA come from the germline V gene (reference sequence). V was pared by 5 bases and J by 12 bases, with 22 bases between. The CDR3 runs 13 residues. CDR3 in amino acids: CSALHRGGLVEYF. The CDR3 nucleotides are TGCAGTGCTTTACACCGGGGCGGGTTGGTGGAGTACTTC.

This clonotype came up a few times. V gene TRBV14 combines with J gene TRBJ2-7; the match to TRBD1 covers 8 bases. The V segment lost 3 bases and the J segment 4 bases; nucleotides outside the gene matches: 2. Germline loops: CDR1 SGHDN, CDR2 FVKESK. This CDR3 region has 13 residues. The CDR3 DNA follows: TGTGCCAGCAGCCACCGGGACAGGTACGAGCAGTACTTC. It is translated as CASSHRDRYEQYF. The variable domain in full, completed from reference TRBV14 and TRBJ2-7, reads EAGVTQFPSHSVIEKGQTVTLRCDPISGHDNLYWYRRVMGKEIKFLLHFVKESKQDESGMPNNRFLAERTGGTYSTLKVQPAELEDSGVYFCASSHRDRYEQYFGPGTRLTVT.

Ten or more counts support this clonotype. J is TRBJ2-1 and V is TRBV13, with 8 nucleotides matching TRBD2. Germline loops: CDR1 PRHDT, CDR2 FYEKMQ (reference sequence). With V trimmed by 1 base and J by 0 bases, 11 bases remained unmatched. This CDR3 is built from 19 residues. The CDR3: CASSLEVSSGLSSYNEQFF. The DNA of the CDR3 is TGTGCCAGCAGCTTAGAAGTCTCTAGCGGGTTAAGCTCCTACAATGAGCAGTTCTTC.

This clonotype showed up just a few times. This chain joins TRBV9 and TRBJ2-1, with 9 bases lining up with TRBD2. This CDR3 comprises 15 residues. Per the germline V gene, CDR1 is SGDLS and CDR2 is YYNGEE. V lost 1 base, J lost 7 bases, and 6 bases stayed unmatched. For the CDR3, the DNA is TGTGCCAGCAGCGTAATAGCGGGGGCCGGGAATGAGCAGTTCTTC. Its translation: CASSVIAGAGNEQFF.

CDR3 protein: CASSPGLAGDQYF. The CDR3 DNA reads as TGTGCCAGCTCACCAGGCCTAGCGGGGGACCAGTACTTC. The chain recombines TRBV18 with TRBJ2-5; TRBD2 matches at 10 bases. The CDR3 loop spans 13 amino acids. The trim removed 2 bases at V and 10 bases at J, leaving 4 bases unmatched. The germline V gene encodes CDR1 KGHSH and CDR2 LQKENI.

The chain recombines TRBV10-2 with TRBJ1-1; 7 bases match TRBD1. The V gene's germline CDR1 is WSHSY and CDR2 SAAADI. Germline trimming cut 4 bases from V and 2 bases from J; bases unmatched to any gene: 4. The CDR3 is made up of 14 amino acids. The CDR3 coding sequence is TGCGCCAGCAGTGGACAGGGATTCAACACTGAAGCTTTCTTT. Amino acid sequence: CASSGQGFNTEAFF.

Many counts were recorded for this clonotype. The rearrangement links TRBV7-6 to TRBJ2-1; D is possibly TRBD1 (6 bases). CDR3 length equals 16 residues. Per the germline V gene, CDR1 is SGHVS and CDR2 is FNYEAQ. The V gene lost 2 bases and the J gene lost 8 bases, with 19 bases spanning the gap. The CDR3 DNA is TGTGCCAGCAGCTTAAGGGGGACGGGGTCCGGGGATGAGCAGTTCTTC. Translating gives CASSLRGTGSGDEQFF.

There are many counts of this clonotype. The chain links TRBV7-8 to TRBJ2-1; 11 nucleotides align to TRBD2. The CDR3 is 15 amino acids. The ends lost 6 bases at V and 6 bases at J; junction bases unmatched: 7. Germline CDR1 and CDR2: SGHVS and FQNEAQ. CDR3 DNA: TGTGCCAGCAGTGATACGGGACTAGCGGTCAATGAGCAGTTCTTC. Translating gives CASSDTGLAVNEQFF. The entire variable domain, with the rest obtained from reference TRBV7-8 and TRBJ2-1, is as follows: GAGVSQSPRYKVAKRGQDVALRCDPISGHVSLFWYQQALGQGPEFLTYFQNEAQLDKSGLPSDRFFAERPEGSVSTLKIQRTQQEDSAVYLCASSDTGLAVNEQFFGPGTRLTVL.

At least ten counts were recorded for this clonotype. This rearrangement joins TRBV29-1 to TRBJ1-5; tentative D call: TRBD1 (5 bases). V was trimmed by 4 bases and J by 1 base, leaving 11 bases between them. In germline, CDR1 is SQVTM, CDR2 ANQGSEA. The CDR3 spans 14 residues. This chain's CDR3 is CSVAPQGSNQPQHF. CDR3 sequence (DNA): TGCAGCGTTGCGCCTCAGGGAAGCAATCAGCCCCAGCATTTT.

This clonotype was seen a few times. This sequence joins TRBV15 and TRBJ2-5; D unclear. Per germline, CDR1 LNHNV and CDR2 YYDKDF (reference sequence). V was pared by 5 bases and J by 5 bases, with 9 bases between. CDR3 length: 12 amino acids. CDR3 residues: CATSVLGETQYF. CDR3 DNA: TGTGCCACCAGCGTTCTTGGGGAGACCCAGTACTTC. Looking up the rest from reference TRBV15 and TRBJ2-5 gives the full variable domain: DAMVIQNPRYQVTQFGKPVTLSCSQTLNHNVMYWYQQKSSQAPKLLFHYYDKDFNNEADTPDNFQSRRPNTSFCFLDIRSPGLGDTAMYLCATSVLGETQYFGPGTRLLVL.

This clonotype was counted many times. The rearrangement joins TRBV7-9 to TRBJ2-4; no reliable D call. The CDR3 spans 14 residues. CDR1 and CDR2 (germline): SEHNR, FQNEAQ (reference sequence). V lost 1 base to trimming and J lost 8 bases, with 12 bases between them. The CDR3 region is CASSLGAYQDIQYF. The CDR3 DNA follows: TGTGCCAGCAGCTTAGGGGCTTATCAGGACATTCAGTACTTC. Full variable domain (outside the CDR3, taken from reference TRBV7-9 and TRBJ2-4): DTGVSQNPRHKITKRGQNVTFRCDPISEHNRLYWYRQTLGQGPEFLTYFQNEAQLEKSRLLSDRFSAERPKGSFSTLEIQRTEQGDSAMYLCASSLGAYQDIQYFGAGTRLSVL.

This clonotype was seen at least ten times. The DNA of the CDR3 is TGTGCCATCAGTTTGGGCTCCGTCCCTGGAGGGACTGAAGCTTTCTTT. Protein sequence: CAISLGSVPGGTEAFF. The chain is built from TRBV10-3 and TRBJ1-1; D not certain. The CDR3 is 16 amino acids. The germline CDR1 and CDR2 sequences are ENHRY and SYGVKD. V was trimmed by 5 bases and J by 5 bases, leaving 21 bases between them.

The V gene is TRBV11-2, the J gene TRBJ2-7, with D perhaps TRBD1 or TRBD2 (5 bases each). The CDR3 covers 14 residues. Germline V gene sequence: CDR1 SGHAT, CDR2 FQNNGV. Trimming took 7 bases from V and 3 from J, leaving 16 bases between them. The CDR3 is CASKDMVAGYEQYF. In DNA, the CDR3 is TGTGCCAGCAAGGACATGGTCGCGGGCTACGAGCAGTACTTC.

This clonotype came up many times. V usage is TRBV2 and J usage is TRBJ2-2; 7 positions agree with TRBD1. V lost 6 bases and J lost 6; bases outside the gene matches: 4. Per germline, CDR1 SNHLY and CDR2 FYNNEI. This CDR3 is built from 13 residues. The CDR3 region is CASSPTGSGELFF. The CDR3 bases are TGTGCCAGCAGCCCGACAGGGTCCGGGGAGCTGTTTTTT.

This chain links TRBV30 with TRBJ2-2; no reliable D call. The CDR3 is 12 residues long. The ends were cut back, 0 bases at V and 7 bases at J, with 6 bases in the middle. Germline CDR1 GTSNPN, CDR2 SVGIG (reference sequence). This CDR3 is CAWSVLGGELFF. The CDR3 DNA sequence: TGTGCCTGGAGTGTACTGGGCGGGGAGCTGTTTTTT.

This clonotype was seen many times. The chain uses TRBV5-6 and TRBJ2-4, with D possibly matching TRBD1 (5 bases). The ends were cut back, 0 bases at V and 1 base at J, with 8 bases in the middle. CDR3 length equals 15 residues. Germline V lookup: CDR1 SGHDT, CDR2 YYEEEE. CDR3 in DNA: TGTGCCAGCAGCTTGGCCGCAGGGGCCAAAAACATTCAGTACTTC. Its translation: CASSLAAGAKNIQYF.

This clonotype was observed at least ten times. This sequence joins TRBV5-6 and TRBJ2-1; possible D gene TRBD2, 5 bases. CDR1 and CDR2 (germline): SGHDT, YYEEEE. The ends were cut back, 4 bases at V and 3 bases at J, with 14 bases in the middle. This CDR3 spans 15 amino acids. CDR3 sequence: CASSGGLTIYNEQFF. The CDR3 DNA is TGTGCCAGCAGCGGTGGACTGACGATCTACAATGAGCAGTTCTTC.

J is TRBJ2-1 and V is TRBV19; D may correspond to TRBD1 or TRBD2 (5 bases each). Germline V CDR1 and CDR2: LNHDA, SQIVND (reference sequence). Trimming cost V 3 bases and J 6 bases, with 18 bases left between them. The CDR3 extends over 16 amino acids. CDR3 protein: CASSISSSGATNEQFF. Written as DNA, the CDR3 is TGTGCCAGTAGTATCTCCTCCTCCGGGGCCACCAATGAGCAGTTCTTC. Filled out from reference TRBV19 and TRBJ2-1, the complete variable domain reads DGGITQSPKYLFRKEGQNVTLSCEQNLNHDAMYWYRQDPGQGLRLIYYSQIVNDFQKGDIAEGYSVSREKKESFPLTVTSAQKNPTAFYLCASSISSSGATNEQFFGPGTRLTVL.